The 3 T cell receptor beta chains reported below all come from one sample, sequenced in a study of graft-versus-host responses after intestinal transplantation. Measured with immunoSEQ multiplex PCR; TCRdb has only the in-frame clones, and not every one. The data show 50,000 or so clones, with 90% to 95% seen just once and 5.5% to 6% held by the top ten. Sequencing was performed on PBMCs, taken about 790 days after a first intestinal transplant, on the day of a second. The receptors originated from a human patient who received an intestinal transplant, so some T cells may come from the graft donor.

This clone has only a few counts. The chain is built from TRBV10-2 and TRBJ2-7; D is ambiguous. This CDR3 region has 13 residues. Deletions cut 5 bases from V and 2 bases from J, with 10 bases between. The germline V gene encodes CDR1 WSHSY and CDR2 SAAADI. CDR3 sequence (DNA): TGCGCCAGCAGTCGACGAGCCCCCTACGAGCAGTACTTC. Amino acid sequence: CASSRRAPYEQYF.

The J gene is TRBJ2-7, the V gene TRBV25-1; 8 nucleotides agree with TRBD1. This CDR3 contains 14 residues. With 3 bases clipped from V and 6 bases from J, the junction kept 7 bases outside the gene matches. CDR1 MGHDK and CDR2 SYGVNS come from the germline V gene. The CDR3 protein is CASSEPWTGSEQYF. The CDR3 coding sequence is TGTGCCAGCAGTGAGCCCTGGACAGGGAGCGAGCAGTACTTC.

Comments on this clone: The junction and the germline gene differ at one end; a read error may be behind it. The chain recombines TRBV10-3 with TRBJ2-7; maybe TRBD2 (7 bases). The CDR3 is 13 residues long. CDR1 ENHRY and CDR2 SYGVKD come from the germline V gene. The CDR3 DNA follows: TGTGCCATCGGACCCCCGGGGGGCCGGTTTAGGGACTTC. Its protein is CAIGPPGGRFRDF.